One sample yielded the 21 T cell receptor beta chains listed below, sequenced in a study of neurological immune-mediated disorders. Each CDR3 protein gets one entry after TCRdb re-called the 5' RACE reads with MiXCR. Of some 86,000 distinct CDR3 sequences in the sample, 2.6% were seen once. Source material: PBMCs. The origin of the receptors is a woman under 40 with multiple sclerosis.

This clonotype was recorded many times. This sequence joins TRBV11-3 and TRBJ2-7; perhaps TRBD2 as D (5 bases). In germline, CDR1 is SGHNT, CDR2 YENEEA. The V and J ends lost 8 bases and 3 bases respectively, with 14 bases between them. The length of the CDR3 is 13 residues. The CDR3 DNA follows: TGTGCCAGCGGAGTTAGCGCCAACTACGAGCAGTACTTC. Its translation is CASGVSANYEQYF.

This clonotype was observed at least ten times. The CDR3 loop is CASSLDGGPGELFF. The CDR3 bases are TGCGCCAGCAGCTTGGACGGGGGCCCCGGGGAGCTGTTTTTT. This chain joins TRBV5-1 and TRBJ2-2, with D possibly called TRBD1 or TRBD2 (6 bases each). The CDR3 length is 14 residues. Germline V lookup: CDR1 SGHRS, CDR2 YFSETQ. With 0 bases removed from V and 6 bases from J, the gap between germline ends came to 9 bases.

This clonotype showed up many times. The chain joins TRBV6-5 to TRBJ2-7, with a possible D match to TRBD1 (6 bases). V was pared by 6 bases and J by 0 bases, with 15 bases between. The length of the CDR3 is 15 residues. The germline gives CDR1 MNHEY, CDR2 SVGAGI. DNA for the CDR3: TGTGCCAGCAGCTACCGGACAGTGAGCTCCTACGAGCAGTACTTC. Amino acid sequence: CASSYRTVSSYEQYF.

This clonotype was recorded many times. This rearrangement joins TRBV3-1 to TRBJ2-7; perhaps TRBD1 as D (7 bases). The CDR3 extends over 16 amino acids. V was shortened by 2 bases and J by 5 bases, with 19 bases between the two germline ends. CDR1 and CDR2 from the germline V gene are LGHDT and YNNKEL (reference sequence). DNA for the CDR3: TGTGCCAGCAGCCAACCCGGGGGAACAGGGGCCGACGAGCAGTACTTC. As protein: CASSQPGGTGADEQYF.

This clonotype was detected ten times or more. The chain recombines TRBV20-1 with TRBJ1-6; D possibly corresponds to TRBD1 (6 bases). Trimming left V 6 bases short and J 8 bases short, with 14 bases between. CDR1 is DFQATT, CDR2 SNEGSKA, per germline (reference sequence). This CDR3 contains 13 residues. The DNA of the CDR3 is TGCAGTGCGGTATACAGGGAGGATTCACCCCTCCACTTT. Translation: CSAVYREDSPLHF.

Many counts were recorded for this clonotype. The chain combines TRBV29-1 with TRBJ1-2; no clear D. The CDR3 length is 12 residues. CDR1 and CDR2 (germline): SQVTM, ANQGSEA. The ends were cut back, 7 bases at V and 0 bases at J, with 9 bases in the middle. The CDR3 reads CSAVPSNYGYTF. The CDR3 bases are TGCAGCGCTGTCCCCTCTAACTATGGCTACACCTTC.

This clonotype showed up many times. V is TRBV7-9 and J is TRBJ1-1; TRBD1 is a possible D gene (5 bases). The germline V gene has CDR1 SEHNR and CDR2 FQNEAQ (reference sequence). The CDR3 is made up of 13 amino acids. With 1 base removed from V and 11 bases from J, the gap between germline ends came to 14 bases. CDR3 region: CASSLVSPEGAFF. The CDR3, as DNA: TGTGCCAGCAGCTTAGTCTCCCCGGAGGGGGCTTTCTTT.

This clonotype was counted ten times or more. The chain uses TRBV27 and TRBJ2-2, with 12 bases aligning to TRBD2. The CDR3 has 18 amino acids. After removal of 5 bases from V and 0 bases from J, the junction contained 7 bases not matched to a gene. Germline CDR1 reads MNHEY; CDR2 reads SMNVEV (reference sequence). CDR3 region: CASSPPGTSGPNTGELFF. CDR3 in DNA: TGTGCCAGCAGTCCACCCGGGACTAGCGGGCCGAACACCGGGGAGCTGTTTTTT.

The table lists this clonotype with many counts. The chain joins TRBV7-2 to TRBJ2-7; maybe TRBD1 (5 bases). The V gene lost 1 base and the J gene lost 2 bases, with 12 bases spanning the gap. From germline, CDR1 is SGHTA and CDR2 FQGNSA. The CDR3 length is 15 residues. The CDR3 DNA is TGTGCCAGCAGCTTAGAAATAGGGGTAGCCTACGAGCAGTACTTC. Its translation is CASSLEIGVAYEQYF.

Ten or more counts support this clonotype. The chain recombines TRBV12-3 or TRBV12-4 with TRBJ2-1; TRBD2 might be the D (6 bases). The CDR3 is 13 amino acids. V lost 6 bases and J 7 bases, leaving 13 bases between the germline ends. For the CDR3, the DNA is TGTGCCAGCAGCCTGACTAGACTTAATGAGCAGTTCTTC. Amino acid sequence: CASSLTRLNEQFF.

This clonotype appeared many times. A read error may account for a junction end that differs from germline. The V gene is TRBV7-9, the J gene TRBJ2-4, with D possibly being TRBD1 or TRBD2 (5 bases each). The V gene's germline CDR1 is SEHNR and CDR2 FQNEAQ (reference sequence). The CDR3 has 12 amino acids. For the CDR3, the DNA is TGTGCCAGCAGCTTACTCTTGGCAGGGAGAGACTTC. The encoded protein is CASSLLLAGRDF.

This clonotype was found many times. This chain joins TRBV20-1 and TRBJ2-7; the D is unclear. V was clipped by 0 bases and J by 4 bases, with 13 bases between them. Germline V gene sequence: CDR1 DFQATT, CDR2 SNEGSKA (reference sequence). This CDR3 comprises 14 residues. DNA of the CDR3: TGCAGTGCTAGAGATCATACGGTGGGGTACGAGCAGTACTTC. Protein product: CSARDHTVGYEQYF.

This clonotype came up many times. The chain joins TRBV21-1 to TRBJ1-4; no check of the table's D call, TRBD1, against the DNA was made. TRBV21-1 constitutes a pseudogene. The CDR3 is 17 residues long. The CDR3 nucleotides are TGTGCCAGCAGCAACCGGGACAGGCCAAATAATAATGAAAAACTGTTTTTT. Protein: CASSNRDRPNNNEKLFF.

This clonotype was recorded many times. The chain's CDR3 is CASSPMRAGEQFF. The CDR3 region has the DNA TGTGCCAGCAGCCCAATGAGGGCCGGGGAGCAGTTCTTC. J is TRBJ2-1 and V is TRBV7-8, with a weak D call TRBD2 (5 bases). V was pared by 5 bases and J by 10 bases, with 15 bases between. The germline V gene has CDR1 SGHVS and CDR2 FQNEAQ. The length of the CDR3 is 13 residues.

This clonotype was observed at least ten times. The rearrangement links TRBV10-3 to TRBJ2-3, with 10 bases identical to TRBD2. V shed 6 bases and J 4 bases; nucleotides not matched to a gene: 7. The CDR3 loop spans 15 amino acids. CDR1 and CDR2 from the germline V gene are ENHRY and SYGVKD. CDR3 DNA sequence: TGTGCCATCAGCACCGGGACTAGCGATTCAGATACGCAGTATTTT. Encoded protein: CAISTGTSDSDTQYF.

This clonotype was detected ten times or more. The chain employs TRBV6-2 or TRBV6-3 and TRBJ1-1; 11 bases map to TRBD1. Germline CDR1 reads MNHEY; CDR2 reads SVGEGT. The CDR3 has 14 residues. V was pared by 4 bases and J by 7 bases, with 5 bases of the junction left unmatched. The CDR3 coding sequence is TGTGCCAGCAGTTGGACAGGGGGCGAGGATGAAGCTTTCTTT. Its protein is CASSWTGGEDEAFF.

This clonotype occurred many times. The chain links TRBV3-1 to TRBJ1-2; D is unresolved. Trimming left V 4 bases short and J 3 bases short, with 12 bases between. CDR1 is LGHDT, CDR2 YNNKEL, per germline (reference sequence). The CDR3 has 14 amino acids. The CDR3 nucleotides read TGTGCCAGCAGCCCCCGGGCCCAATACTATGGCTACACCTTC. Translation gives CASSPRAQYYGYTF.

In its sample, this clonotype was seen many times. The chain is built from TRBV7-9 and TRBJ2-1; 7 bases are shared with TRBD2. With V trimmed by 7 bases and J by 3 bases, 9 bases remained unmatched. This CDR3 is built from 15 residues. Germline assignment: CDR1 SEHNR and CDR2 FQNEAQ (reference sequence). CDR3: CASTLSGILYNEQFF. DNA for the CDR3: TGTGCCAGCACCCTAAGCGGGATCCTCTACAATGAGCAGTTCTTC.

The table lists this clonotype with many counts. The chain uses TRBV28 and TRBJ2-3; TRBD2 matches at 8 bases. The germline V gene encodes CDR1 MDHEN and CDR2 SYDVKM. This CDR3 is built from 17 residues. Trimming removed 3 bases from V and 2 bases from J; junction bases left unmatched: 10. The CDR3 is CASSLPGTRANTDTQYF. CDR3 DNA sequence: TGTGCCAGCAGTTTGCCCGGGACTAGGGCAAACACAGATACGCAGTATTTT. The whole variable domain, filled in from reference TRBV28 and TRBJ2-3, reads DVKVTQSSRYLVKRTGEKVFLECVQDMDHENMFWYRQDPGLGLRLIYFSYDVKMKEKGDIPEGYSVSREKKERFSLILESASTNQTSMYLCASSLPGTRANTDTQYFGPGTRLTVL.

This clonotype was seen many times. The chain combines TRBV20-1 with TRBJ2-1; 16 nucleotides align to TRBD2. Per the germline V gene, CDR1 is DFQATT and CDR2 is SNEGSKA (reference sequence). There are 17 residues in the CDR3. V lost 4 bases, J lost 4 bases, and 7 bases stayed unmatched. The CDR3 bases are TGCAGTGCTAAGACGGGACTAGCGGGAGGGAATTACAATGAGCAGTTCTTC. Amino acid sequence: CSAKTGLAGGNYNEQFF.

This clonotype was counted ten times or more. The chain joins TRBV6-5 to TRBJ2-3; D not certain. Germline V gene lookup returns CDR1 MNHEY and CDR2 SVGAGI. The V end was cut by 0 bases, the J end by 2 bases, with 6 bases between. The CDR3 is 14 amino acids. CDR3 loop: CASSYSHFTDTQYF. The CDR3 region has the DNA TGTGCCAGCAGTTACTCGCACTTCACAGATACGCAGTATTTT.